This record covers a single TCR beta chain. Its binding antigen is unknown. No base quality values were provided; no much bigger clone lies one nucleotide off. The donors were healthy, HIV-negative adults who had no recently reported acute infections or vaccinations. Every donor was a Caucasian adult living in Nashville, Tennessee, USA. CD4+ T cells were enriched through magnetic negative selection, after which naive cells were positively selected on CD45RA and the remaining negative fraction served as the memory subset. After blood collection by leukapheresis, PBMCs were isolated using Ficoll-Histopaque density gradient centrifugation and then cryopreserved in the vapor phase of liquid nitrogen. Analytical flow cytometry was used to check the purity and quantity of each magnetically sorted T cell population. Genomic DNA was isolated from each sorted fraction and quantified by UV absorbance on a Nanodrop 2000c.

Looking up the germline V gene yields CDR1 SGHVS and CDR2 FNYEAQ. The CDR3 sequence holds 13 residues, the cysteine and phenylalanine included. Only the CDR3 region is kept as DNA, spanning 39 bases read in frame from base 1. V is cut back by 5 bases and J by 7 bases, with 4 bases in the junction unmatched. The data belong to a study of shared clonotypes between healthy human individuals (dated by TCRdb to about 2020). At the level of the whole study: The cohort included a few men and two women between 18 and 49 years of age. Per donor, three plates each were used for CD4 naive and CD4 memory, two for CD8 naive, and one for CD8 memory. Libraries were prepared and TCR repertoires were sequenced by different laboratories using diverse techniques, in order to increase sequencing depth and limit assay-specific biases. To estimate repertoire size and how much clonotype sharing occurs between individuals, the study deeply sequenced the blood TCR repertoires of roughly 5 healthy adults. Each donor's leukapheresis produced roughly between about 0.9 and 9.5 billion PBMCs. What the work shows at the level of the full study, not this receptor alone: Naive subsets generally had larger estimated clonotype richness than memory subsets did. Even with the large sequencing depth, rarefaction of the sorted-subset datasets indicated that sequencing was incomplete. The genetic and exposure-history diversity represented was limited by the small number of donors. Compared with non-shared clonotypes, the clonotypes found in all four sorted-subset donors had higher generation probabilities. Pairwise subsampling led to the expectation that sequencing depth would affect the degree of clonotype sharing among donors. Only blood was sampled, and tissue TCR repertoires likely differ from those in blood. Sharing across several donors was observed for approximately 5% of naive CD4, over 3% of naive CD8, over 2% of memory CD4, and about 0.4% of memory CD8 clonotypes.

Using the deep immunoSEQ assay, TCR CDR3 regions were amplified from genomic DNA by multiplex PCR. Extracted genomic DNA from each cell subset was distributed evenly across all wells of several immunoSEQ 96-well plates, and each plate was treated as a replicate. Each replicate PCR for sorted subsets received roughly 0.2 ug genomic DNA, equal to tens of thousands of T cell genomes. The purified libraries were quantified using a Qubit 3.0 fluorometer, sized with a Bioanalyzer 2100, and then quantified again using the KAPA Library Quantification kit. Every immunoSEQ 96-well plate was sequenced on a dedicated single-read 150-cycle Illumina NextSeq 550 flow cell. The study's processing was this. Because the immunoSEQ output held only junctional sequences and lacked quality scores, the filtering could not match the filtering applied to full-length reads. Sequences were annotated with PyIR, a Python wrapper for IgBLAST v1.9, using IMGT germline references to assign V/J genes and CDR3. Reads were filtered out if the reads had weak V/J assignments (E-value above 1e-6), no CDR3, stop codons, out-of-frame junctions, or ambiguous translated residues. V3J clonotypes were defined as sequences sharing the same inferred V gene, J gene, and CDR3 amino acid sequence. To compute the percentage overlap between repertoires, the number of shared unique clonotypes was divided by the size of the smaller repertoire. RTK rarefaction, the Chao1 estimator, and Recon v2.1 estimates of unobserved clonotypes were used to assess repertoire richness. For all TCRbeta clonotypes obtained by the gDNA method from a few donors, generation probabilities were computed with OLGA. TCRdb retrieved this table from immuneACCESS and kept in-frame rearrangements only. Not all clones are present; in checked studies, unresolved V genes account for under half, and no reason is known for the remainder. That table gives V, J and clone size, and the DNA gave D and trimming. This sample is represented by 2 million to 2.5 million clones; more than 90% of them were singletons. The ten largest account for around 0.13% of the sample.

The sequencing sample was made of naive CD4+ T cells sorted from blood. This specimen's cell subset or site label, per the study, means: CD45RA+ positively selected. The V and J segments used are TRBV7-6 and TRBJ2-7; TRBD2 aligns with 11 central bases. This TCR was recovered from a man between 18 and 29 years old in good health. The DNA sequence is TGTGCCAGCAGCCAACTAGCGGGAGTAGAGCAGTACTTC. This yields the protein CASSQLAGVEQYF.